A selection of T cell receptor beta chains follows, all from one sample in a study of blood T cell repertoires in COVID-19. Assay: immunoSEQ multiplex PCR; the TCRdb copy retains only in-frame clones and omits some. The sample lists some 85,000 clones, under 80% occurring once. What was sequenced was peripheral blood. These receptors came from a woman of 80 years or more with active or convalescent COVID-19. The CDR3 runs from the conserved cysteine through the conserved F or W. D genes are given only for firm matches. Clone size appears in some rows only: once, few, many, or a class for an expanded clone.

j_gene: TRBJ2-7; d_gene: TRBD2; abundance: NA; v_gene: TRBV5-6; CDR3aa: CASSLSPGLAVTLTYEQYF; CDR3nt: TGTGCCAGCAGCTTGTCACCGGGACTAGCGGTGACTTTGACGTACGAGCAGTACTTC
j_gene: TRBJ2-7; d_gene: TRBD2; abundance: NA; v_gene: TRBV19; CDR3aa: CASRPGLAKGEQYF; CDR3nt: TGTGCCAGTAGACCCGGACTAGCGAAAGGCGAGCAGTACTTC
j_gene: TRBJ1-2; d_gene: NA; abundance: NA; v_gene: TRBV7-9; CDR3aa: CASSSDSDYGYTF; CDR3nt: TGTGCCAGCAGCTCGGACAGCGACTATGGCTACACCTTC
j_gene: TRBJ1-1; d_gene: NA; abundance: few; v_gene: TRBV6-6; CDR3aa: CASSPNSEAFF; CDR3nt: TGTGCCAGCAGTCCAAACTCCGAAGCTTTCTTT
j_gene: TRBJ2-1; d_gene: TRBD1; abundance: NA; v_gene: TRBV6-4; CDR3aa: CASSGQGGRDEQFF; CDR3nt: TGTGCCAGCAGTGGACAGGGGGGACGGGATGAGCAGTTCTTC
j_gene: TRBJ2-6; d_gene: NA; abundance: NA; v_gene: TRBV3-1/TRBV3-2; CDR3aa: CASSPTQEAGANVLTF; CDR3nt: TGTGCCAGCAGCCCCACTCAGGAGGCTGGGGCCAACGTCCTGACTTTC
j_gene: TRBJ2-7; d_gene: NA; abundance: NA; v_gene: TRBV10-3; CDR3aa: CATSSPGVLDEQYF; CDR3nt: TGTGCCACCTCTAGTCCCGGGGTCTTAGACGAGCAGTACTTC
j_gene: TRBJ1-1; d_gene: NA; abundance: NA; v_gene: TRBV10-3; CDR3aa: CAITARRDTEAFF; CDR3nt: TGTGCCATCACCGCTAGGAGGGACACTGAAGCTTTCTTT
j_gene: TRBJ1-1; d_gene: TRBD1; abundance: few; v_gene: TRBV6-6; CDR3aa: CATNPGGNTEAFF; CDR3nt: TGTGCCACCAACCCAGGGGGGAACACTGAAGCTTTCTTT
j_gene: TRBJ2-1; d_gene: NA; abundance: NA; v_gene: TRBV11-2; CDR3aa: CASSLDRGVDEQFF; CDR3nt: TGTGCCAGCAGCTTAGACAGGGGTGTAGATGAGCAGTTCTTC
j_gene: TRBJ1-2; d_gene: NA; abundance: NA; v_gene: TRBV28; CDR3aa: CASSLGGVGYGYTF; CDR3nt: TGTGCCAGCAGTTTAGGAGGGGTGGGCTATGGCTACACCTTC
j_gene: TRBJ2-3; d_gene: TRBD2; abundance: NA; v_gene: TRBV27; CDR3aa: CASSPGLAGGSSTDTQYF; CDR3nt: TGTGCCAGCAGCCCGGGACTAGCGGGGGGTAGTAGCACAGATACGCAGTATTTT
j_gene: TRBJ1-3; d_gene: NA; abundance: NA; v_gene: TRBV6-5; CDR3aa: CASSYSGGLSGNTIYF; CDR3nt: TGTGCCAGCAGTTACTCGGGGGGTCTCTCTGGAAACACCATATATTTT
j_gene: TRBJ2-1; d_gene: TRBD2; abundance: NA; v_gene: TRBV2; CDR3aa: CATLAGSSYNEQFF; CDR3nt: TGTGCCACCCTAGCGGGGAGCTCCTACAATGAGCAGTTCTTC
j_gene: TRBJ1-5; d_gene: NA; abundance: NA; v_gene: TRBV7-2; CDR3aa: CASSPVEGSNQPQHF; CDR3nt: TGTGCCAGCAGCCCAGTGGAGGGGAGCAATCAGCCCCAGCATTTT
j_gene: TRBJ1-1; d_gene: NA; abundance: NA; v_gene: TRBV12-3/TRBV12-4; CDR3aa: CASSLARGEDAFF; CDR3nt: TGTGCCAGCAGTTTAGCGCGGGGGGAGGATGCTTTCTTT
j_gene: TRBJ1-5; d_gene: TRBD1; abundance: once; v_gene: TRBV10-3; CDR3aa: CAISESGQNQPQHF; CDR3nt: TGTGCCATCAGTGAGTCGGGACAGAATCAGCCCCAGCATTTT
j_gene: TRBJ1-3; d_gene: TRBD1; abundance: NA; v_gene: TRBV3-1/TRBV3-2; CDR3aa: CASSQRDSPSGNTIYF; CDR3nt: TGTGCCAGCAGCCAAAGGGACAGCCCCTCTGGAAACACCATATATTTT
j_gene: TRBJ1-6; d_gene: NA; abundance: NA; v_gene: TRBV3-1/TRBV3-2; CDR3aa: CASSRRDSPLHF; CDR3nt: TGTGCCAGCAGCCGCAGGGATTCACCCCTCCACTTT
j_gene: TRBJ2-1; d_gene: NA; abundance: NA; v_gene: TRBV6-6; CDR3aa: CASSSAGGQSEQFF; CDR3nt: TGTGCCAGCAGTTCGGCGGGGGGACAGTCTGAGCAGTTCTTC
j_gene: TRBJ1-4; d_gene: TRBD1; abundance: NA; v_gene: TRBV5-1; CDR3aa: CASSLGTGREKLFF; CDR3nt: TGCGCCAGCAGCTTAGGGACAGGGCGAGAAAAACTGTTTTTT
j_gene: TRBJ2-1; d_gene: NA; abundance: NA; v_gene: TRBV3-1/TRBV3-2; CDR3aa: CASSQDWSGNNEQFF; CDR3nt: TGTGCCAGCAGCCAAGATTGGAGTGGAAACAATGAGCAGTTCTTC
j_gene: TRBJ1-5; d_gene: NA; abundance: NA; v_gene: TRBV28; CDR3aa: CASTSGGRYNQPQHF; CDR3nt: TGTGCCAGCACCTCTGGGGGGAGGTACAATCAGCCCCAGCATTTT
j_gene: TRBJ1-3; d_gene: NA; abundance: NA; v_gene: TRBV9; CDR3aa: CASSVLGSSGNTIYF; CDR3nt: TGTGCCAGCAGCGTATTAGGGAGCTCTGGAAACACCATATATTTT
j_gene: TRBJ1-3; d_gene: TRBD1; abundance: once; v_gene: TRBV27; CDR3aa: CASSLRAGQAQNTIYF; CDR3nt: TGTGCCAGCAGTTTAAGGGCCGGACAGGCGCAAAACACCATATATTTT
j_gene: TRBJ1-1; d_gene: TRBD1; abundance: NA; v_gene: TRBV9; CDR3aa: CASSVGDRVLHTEAFF; CDR3nt: TGTGCCAGCAGCGTAGGGGACAGGGTCCTTCACACTGAAGCTTTCTTT
j_gene: TRBJ2-3; d_gene: TRBD2; abundance: once; v_gene: TRBV5-1; CDR3aa: CASSPRLAGVTDTQYF; CDR3nt: TGCGCCAGCAGCCCCCGACTAGCGGGGGTCACAGATACGCAGTATTTT
j_gene: TRBJ1-1; d_gene: NA; abundance: NA; v_gene: TRBV19; CDR3aa: CASGQLMNTEAFF; CDR3nt: TGTGCCTCAGGTCAGCTCATGAACACTGAAGCTTTCTTT
j_gene: TRBJ1-5; d_gene: NA; abundance: NA; v_gene: TRBV30; CDR3aa: CAWTEGLGNQPQHF; CDR3nt: TGTGCCTGGACCGAGGGACTGGGCAATCAGCCCCAGCATTTT
j_gene: TRBJ1-6; d_gene: TRBD1; abundance: NA; v_gene: TRBV28; CDR3aa: CASNPSIGGQNSPLHF; CDR3nt: TGTGCCAGCAATCCTTCAATTGGGGGACAGAATTCACCCCTCCACTTT
j_gene: TRBJ2-3; d_gene: TRBD2; abundance: NA; v_gene: TRBV7-2; CDR3aa: CASSLSGGKDTQYF; CDR3nt: TGTGCCAGCAGCTTGAGCGGGGGGAAGGATACGCAGTATTTT
j_gene: TRBJ2-3; d_gene: TRBD2; abundance: NA; v_gene: TRBV6-2/TRBV6-3; CDR3aa: CASSYHGGGGTQYF; CDR3nt: TGTGCCAGCAGTTATCACGGCGGGGGAGGCACGCAGTATTTT
j_gene: TRBJ1-2; d_gene: NA; abundance: NA; v_gene: TRBV6-5; CDR3aa: CASKSSGVYGYTF; CDR3nt: TGTGCCAGCAAATCTTCAGGGGTCTATGGCTACACCTTC
j_gene: TRBJ2-3; d_gene: TRBD1; abundance: NA; v_gene: TRBV30; CDR3aa: CAWSWDRGSTDTQYF; CDR3nt: TGTGCCTGGAGCTGGGACAGGGGGAGCACAGATACGCAGTATTTT
j_gene: TRBJ2-7; d_gene: TRBD2; abundance: NA; v_gene: TRBV18; CDR3aa: CASSPPRGTRREQYF; CDR3nt: TGTGCCAGCTCACCACCGCGGGGGACCCGGAGGGAGCAGTACTTC
j_gene: TRBJ1-2; d_gene: TRBD1; abundance: NA; v_gene: TRBV5-5; CDR3aa: CASSLGPGTGEMDGYTF; CDR3nt: TGTGCCAGCAGCTTGGGTCCCGGGACAGGGGAGATGGATGGCTACACCTTC
j_gene: TRBJ1-2; d_gene: NA; abundance: NA; v_gene: TRBV4-3; CDR3aa: CASSQDFASLGLVYGYTF; CDR3nt: TGCGCCAGCAGCCAAGATTTTGCCTCCTTGGGACTGGTATATGGCTACACCTTC
j_gene: TRBJ1-4; d_gene: TRBD1; abundance: NA; v_gene: TRBV4-3; CDR3aa: CASSQDPAGGLANEKLFF; CDR3nt: TGCGCCAGCAGCCAAGACCCCGCAGGGGGGTTAGCTAATGAAAAACTGTTTTTT
j_gene: TRBJ2-5; d_gene: NA; abundance: NA; v_gene: TRBV7-2; CDR3aa: CASSLNIVRETQYF; CDR3nt: TGTGCCAGCAGCTTAAATATCGTGCGGGAGACCCAGTACTTC
j_gene: TRBJ2-1; d_gene: TRBD1; abundance: NA; v_gene: TRBV7-9; CDR3aa: CASSVGQGAVYNEQFF; CDR3nt: TGTGCCAGCAGCGTGGGACAGGGGGCGGTGTACAATGAGCAGTTCTTC
j_gene: TRBJ1-2; d_gene: NA; abundance: NA; v_gene: TRBV6-5; CDR3aa: CASSYQLNRVGYGYTF; CDR3nt: TGTGCCAGCAGTTACCAACTAAACAGGGTGGGCTATGGCTACACCTTC
j_gene: TRBJ2-3; d_gene: NA; abundance: few; v_gene: TRBV7-3; CDR3aa: CASSTGGGTDTQYF; CDR3nt: TGTGCCAGCAGCACCGGGGGAGGCACAGATACGCAGTATTTT
j_gene: TRBJ1-1; d_gene: NA; abundance: many; v_gene: TRBV6-6; CDR3aa: CASSRRTGAGETEAFF; CDR3nt: TGTGCCAGCAGTCGAAGGACTGGCGCAGGGGAGACTGAAGCTTTCTTT
j_gene: TRBJ1-2; d_gene: NA; abundance: once; v_gene: TRBV19; CDR3aa: CASNRKPYGYTF; CDR3nt: TGTGCTTCTAACAGGAAACCCTATGGCTACACCTTC
j_gene: TRBJ1-5; d_gene: NA; abundance: NA; v_gene: TRBV13; CDR3aa: CASSLKGRDQPQHF; CDR3nt: TGTGCCAGCAGCTTGAAGGGGAGGGATCAGCCCCAGCATTTT
j_gene: TRBJ1-2; d_gene: NA; abundance: NA; v_gene: TRBV7-2; CDR3aa: CASSLASGTNYGYTF; CDR3nt: TGTGCCAGCAGCTTAGCTTCCGGGACTAACTATGGCTACACCTTC
j_gene: TRBJ1-5; d_gene: NA; abundance: NA; v_gene: TRBV6-2/TRBV6-3; CDR3aa: CASSYGQTSNQPQHF; CDR3nt: TGTGCCAGCAGTTACGGACAGACTAGCAATCAGCCCCAGCATTTT
j_gene: TRBJ2-7; d_gene: TRBD2; abundance: NA; v_gene: TRBV10-2; CDR3aa: CASSDPGGSYEQYF; CDR3nt: TGCGCCAGCAGTGACCCGGGGGGATCCTACGAGCAGTACTTC
j_gene: TRBJ1-1; d_gene: TRBD1; abundance: many; v_gene: TRBV6-1; CDR3aa: CASSETGTGDTEAFF; CDR3nt: TGTGCCAGCAGTGAAACCGGGACAGGGGATACTGAAGCTTTCTTT
j_gene: TRBJ2-1; d_gene: NA; abundance: few; v_gene: TRBV4-2; CDR3aa: CASSQEPSGAVNEQFF; CDR3nt: TGTGCCAGCAGCCAAGAACCCAGCGGCGCCGTAAATGAGCAGTTCTTC
j_gene: TRBJ2-7; d_gene: NA; abundance: NA; v_gene: TRBV11-1; CDR3aa: CASSLEVAPSSYEQYF; CDR3nt: TGTGCCAGCAGCTTAGAGGTAGCCCCGTCTTCCTACGAGCAGTACTTC
j_gene: TRBJ1-4; d_gene: NA; abundance: NA; v_gene: TRBV6-5; CDR3aa: CASRPTRSPNEKLFF; CDR3nt: TGTGCCAGCAGGCCGACACGTTCCCCTAATGAAAAACTGTTTTTT
j_gene: TRBJ2-3; d_gene: TRBD1; abundance: NA; v_gene: TRBV30; CDR3aa: CAWSTGTGATDTQYF; CDR3nt: TGTGCCTGGAGTACCGGGACAGGGGCCACAGATACGCAGTATTTT
j_gene: TRBJ2-3; d_gene: NA; abundance: once; v_gene: TRBV7-2; CDR3aa: CASSLAPQDTQYF; CDR3nt: TGTGCCAGCAGCTTAGCCCCCCAAGATACGCAGTATTTT
j_gene: TRBJ1-2; d_gene: NA; abundance: NA; v_gene: TRBV7-2; CDR3aa: CASSLESSYGYTF; CDR3nt: TGTGCCAGCAGCTTAGAATCCAGCTATGGCTACACCTTC
j_gene: TRBJ1-2; d_gene: TRBD1; abundance: NA; v_gene: TRBV7-9; CDR3aa: CASSSNSGTGSGGYTF; CDR3nt: TGTGCCAGCAGCTCCAACTCGGGGACAGGGTCGGGTGGCTACACCTTC